This T cell receptor beta chain was captured in a study of beta chain features in type 1 diabetes. Study-level background: Healthy donors and patients showed comparable age, gender and cell yields. The study's findings and limits: Type 1 diabetes patients had TCRB CDR3s that were shorter (moderately but significantly so) in all four CD4+ subsets.

With regard to this clone: Its matching antigen is unknown.

CDR1 and CDR2 (germline): SEHNR, FQNEAQ (reference sequence). J gave up 8 bases and V 5 bases, and 11 bases lay outside the gene matches. This CDR3 contains 16 residues. Of the isolated RNA, all was reverse transcribed, and so the sequenced material was expressed TCRB transcripts. It was found that naive, central memory and regulatory T cell samples averaged about 3.57 million reads. Measured with immunoSEQ multiplex PCR; TCRdb has only the in-frame clones, and not every one. The sample comprises some 180,000 clones, about an eighth of which are singletons, and 0.62% rests with the top ten. The receptor was derived from a woman aged 18-35 years in good health. The sample consisted of central memory CD4+ T cells from blood. The chain has TRBV7-9 and TRBJ1-4; TRBD1 agrees at 10 bases. The CDR3 coding sequence is TGTGCCAGCAGCCATGAGAGGAGGACAGGGGGAGAAAAACTGTTTTTT. This gives the protein CASSHERRTGGEKLFF.